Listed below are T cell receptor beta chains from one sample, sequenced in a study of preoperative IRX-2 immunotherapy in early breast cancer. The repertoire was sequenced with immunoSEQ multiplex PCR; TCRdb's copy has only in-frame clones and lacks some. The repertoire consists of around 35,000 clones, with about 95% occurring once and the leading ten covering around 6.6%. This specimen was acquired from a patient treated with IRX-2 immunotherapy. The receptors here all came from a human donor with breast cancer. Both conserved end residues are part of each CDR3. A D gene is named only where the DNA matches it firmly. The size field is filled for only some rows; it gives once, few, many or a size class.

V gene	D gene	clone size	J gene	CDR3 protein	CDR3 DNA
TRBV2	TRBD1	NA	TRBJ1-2	CASSLDRGYGYTF	TGTGCCAGCAGTCTGGACAGGGGGTATGGCTACACCTTC
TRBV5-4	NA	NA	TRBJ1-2	CASSLAAEYYGYTF	TGTGCCAGCAGCTTGGCAGCCGAATACTATGGCTACACCTTC
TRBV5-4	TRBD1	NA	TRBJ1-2	CASSFPDRGLYYGYTF	TGTGCCAGCAGCTTCCCGGACAGGGGTTTATACTATGGCTACACCTTC
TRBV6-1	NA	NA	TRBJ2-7	CASSEGNTFPYEQYF	TGTGCCAGCAGTGAGGGGAACACCTTTCCCTACGAGCAGTACTTC
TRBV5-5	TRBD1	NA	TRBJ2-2	CASTMGQGASGELFF	TGTGCCAGCACCATGGGGCAGGGGGCTTCCGGGGAGCTGTTTTTT
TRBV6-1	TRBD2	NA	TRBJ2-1	CASSGGGNYNEQFF	TGTGCCAGCAGTGGGGGAGGGAACTACAATGAGCAGTTCTTC
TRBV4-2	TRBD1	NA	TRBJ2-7	CASSQEGQGAGEQYF	TGTGCCAGCAGCCAAGAGGGACAGGGGGCTGGCGAGCAGTACTTC
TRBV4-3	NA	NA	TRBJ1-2	CASSQDLRGRVGYGYTF	TGCGCCAGCAGCCAAGATCTAAGGGGCAGGGTGGGCTATGGCTACACCTTC
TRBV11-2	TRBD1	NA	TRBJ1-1	CASSSRGQVNTEAFF	TGTGCCAGCAGCTCTAGAGGACAGGTGAACACTGAAGCTTTCTTT
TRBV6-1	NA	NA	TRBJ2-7	CASRDASSGYEQYF	TGTGCCAGCAGGGACGCCTCGTCTGGTTACGAGCAGTACTTC
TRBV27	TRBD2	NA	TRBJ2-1	CASRRGGQDEQFF	TGTGCCAGCAGGCGGGGAGGGCAAGATGAGCAGTTCTTC
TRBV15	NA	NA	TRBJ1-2	CATSRDITLAGARYGYTF	TGTGCCACCAGCAGAGATATCACCCTAGCAGGGGCCCGGTATGGCTACACCTTC
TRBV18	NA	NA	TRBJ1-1	CASSPSGGMDTEAFF	TGTGCCAGCTCACCATCTGGGGGGATGGACACTGAAGCTTTCTTT
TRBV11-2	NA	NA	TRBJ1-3	CASSGQISSGNTIYF	TGTGCCAGCAGCGGTCAAATAAGCTCTGGAAACACCATATATTTT
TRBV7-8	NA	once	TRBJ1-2	CASSLARTAWADGYTF	TGTGCCAGCAGCTTAGCGAGGACAGCGTGGGCCGATGGCTACACCTTC
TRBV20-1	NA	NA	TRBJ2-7	CSAILPYEQYF	TGCAGTGCTATTCTCCCCTACGAGCAGTACTTC
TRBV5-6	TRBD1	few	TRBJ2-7	CATSDRGLYEQYF	TGTGCCACTTCGGACAGGGGGCTCTACGAGCAGTACTTC
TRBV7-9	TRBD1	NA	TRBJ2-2	CASSLGLSWTGDGELFF	TGTGCCAGCAGCTTAGGATTATCGTGGACAGGGGACGGGGAGCTGTTTTTT
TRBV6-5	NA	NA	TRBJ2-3	CASSPDRLQNTQYF	TGTGCCAGCAGTCCGGACCGATTACAGAATACGCAGTATTTT
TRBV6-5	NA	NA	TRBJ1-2	CASSYLHFGEGGYTF	TGTGCCAGCAGTTATCTTCATTTTGGGGAGGGTGGCTACACCTTC
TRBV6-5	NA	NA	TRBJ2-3	CASSYDQSSTDTQYF	TGTGCCAGCAGTTACGACCAGTCTAGCACAGATACGCAGTATTTT